This TCR beta chain was captured by sequencing in a study of CD8+ T cells in alopecia areata (dated by TCRdb to 2016 to 2019). As for the study more broadly: Treated patients were enrolled in an open-label pilot trial of oral tofacitinib, 5 to 10 mg twice daily, for moderate-to-severe alopecia areata. immunoSEQ multiplex PCR using 35 Vbeta forward primers and 13 Jbeta reverse primers was used to amplify TCRbeta CDR3 regions. The RNA source kit depended on sample type: the PAXgene miRNA kit for fixed scalp, the miRNeasy kit for PBMCs, and the RNeasy kit for mouse skin. Tofacitinib was administered for 6 to 18 months, and 6 months of follow-up off drug were then conducted to assess delayed response and recurrence. Tofacitinib-treated patients had biopsies at baseline and at 4 and 24 weeks of treatment, with a later scalp biopsy in several patients. The SALT score, which quantifies the percentage of affected scalp surface area, was used to measure disease severity in treated patients. Clonality in the scalp was compared among normal scalp (n=4), patchy alopecia areata scalp (n=8), and alopecia totalis/universalis scalp (n=8). In humans, TCRbeta sequencing was performed on scalp tissue and on sorted CD4+ and CD8+ peripheral blood T cells from healthy controls and from patients with patchy or totalis/universalis alopecia areata. To study T cell clonal expansion in alopecia areata, the researchers applied high-throughput TCRbeta sequencing to both the C3H/HeJ mouse model and human patients.

Reading the germline V gene (reference sequence) gives CDR1 MNHEY and CDR2 SMNVEV. Including the terminal cysteine and phenylalanine, the CDR3 comprises 15 residues. Left in the record is the CDR3 DNA by itself, 45 bases read in frame from the first base. V lost 5 bases and J lost 0 bases; the stretch between them is 13 bases long. The table lists this clone with a few counts. This receptor's antigen is unknown. No much larger clonotype is one base removed from it; base qualities were not supplied. The library relied on the immunoSEQ multiplex PCR assay. RNA was extracted from all samples and reverse transcribed into cDNA, which served as template for TCR sequencing. SuperScript III was used to make first-strand cDNA, primed with a 2:1 mix of oligo-dT and random hexamers. A synthetic immune receptor repertoire was used to gauge amplification bias, and whatever bias remained was removed computationally. The original pipeline was this. Raw reads were preprocessed to remove errors, and CDR3 was defined by IMGT conventions from the conserved cysteine to phenylalanine. Clonality was computed as 1 minus the Shannon entropy, with the entropy normalized by log2 of the number of productive unique TCRs. Whether each scalp clone was CD4 or CD8 was inferred by checking scalp TCRbeta sequences against the CD4 and CD8 repertoires from sorted blood. The immuneACCESS repertoire file appears here via TCRdb, limited to in-frame rearrangements. These files lack a portion of the clones; in checked studies, under half of the deficit traces to unresolved V genes, and the cause of the others is not known. V, J and clone size reflect that table, while D and trimming were determined from the DNA. The sample profile shows 90,000 to 150,000 clones; 50% to 75% of them were found once. The top ten hold more than 25% of the sample.

Beyond this particular receptor, the publication reports: Shared TCR sequences between patients were less evident than in mice, which may be partly attributable to HLA diversity in the patient population. Scalp TCR repertoire analysis is complicated because resident alphabeta T cells in normal human skin are also sequenced, whereas mouse skin is dominated by gammadelta T cells. Many expanded lesional clones persisted in scalp and blood during tofacitinib treatment, which may partly explain relapse after stopping treatment. The treated cohort was small, with a single nonresponder, so links between baseline CD8+ expansion and response need larger studies. Tofacitinib significantly decreased scalp clonality and the number of expanded CD8+ clones among the top 100 scalp clones. Compared with normal scalp, lesional scalp had higher clonality and more expanded CD8+ clones, particularly in alopecia totalis/universalis, a pattern that suggests antigenic drive.

The time point label for this specimen denotes: around 4 weeks on oral tofacitinib. This sample's treatment or condition label indicates: oral pan-JAK inhibitor, 5-10 mg twice daily. Peripheral blood and lesional scalp punch biopsies were obtained from patients with alopecia areata. PBMCs were isolated by density centrifugation and stained for CD3, CD4 and CD8, and CD4+ and CD8+ T cells were sorted on a FACSAria. Recombination connected TRBV27 to TRBJ2-5; TRBD2 is possibly the D segment (5 matching bases). Sequencing used CD8+ T cells sorted from blood, obtained at week 4, from a patient treated with tofacitinib. The sequence was obtained from a human donor with alopecia areata. In nucleotides, the sequence is TGTGCCAGCAGTCCAGAGGGCGCGTACCAAGAGACCCAGTACTTC. The encoded protein is CASSPEGAYQETQYF.